Sequencing of this T cell receptor beta chain was carried out in a study of shared T cell receptors in the human thymus. The J segment lost 1 base and the V segment lost 5 bases, leaving 4 bases of the junction unmatched. The CDR3 contains 15 residues. Germline CDR1 MNHEY, CDR2 SMNVEV (reference sequence). The protocol was immunoSEQ multiplex PCR, while the TCRdb copy is restricted to in-frame clones and leaves out a portion. The top ten hold about 0.014% of the sample, which has hundreds of thousands of clones, about four fifths seen once. Another study also made use of these data, one on human thymus T cells. That publication notes: Healthy Finnish infants having corrective surgery for congenital heart defects served as donors.

The chain carries TRBV27 and TRBJ1-1, with TRBD1 identical over 10 bases. Sequencing was done on a sample of thymocytes. This receptor was obtained from a boy younger than two with a congenital heart defect. CDR3 nucleotide sequence: TGTGCCAGCAGTCACGGACAGGGGGAGAACACTGAAGCTTTCTTT. Encoded protein: CASSHGQGENTEAFF.